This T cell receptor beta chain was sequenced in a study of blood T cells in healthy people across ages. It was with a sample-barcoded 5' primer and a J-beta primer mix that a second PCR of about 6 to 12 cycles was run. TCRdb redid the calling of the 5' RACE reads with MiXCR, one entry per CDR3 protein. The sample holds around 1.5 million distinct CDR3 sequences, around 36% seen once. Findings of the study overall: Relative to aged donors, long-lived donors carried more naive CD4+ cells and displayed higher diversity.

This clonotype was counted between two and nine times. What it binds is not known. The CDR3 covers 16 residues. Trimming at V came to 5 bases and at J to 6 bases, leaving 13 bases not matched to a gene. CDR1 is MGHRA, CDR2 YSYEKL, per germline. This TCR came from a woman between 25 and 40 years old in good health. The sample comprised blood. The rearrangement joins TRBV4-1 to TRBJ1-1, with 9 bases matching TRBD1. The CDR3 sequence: CASSLKWGQGRAEAFF. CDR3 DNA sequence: TGCGCCAGCAGCTTAAAATGGGGACAGGGCCGAGCTGAAGCTTTCTTT.